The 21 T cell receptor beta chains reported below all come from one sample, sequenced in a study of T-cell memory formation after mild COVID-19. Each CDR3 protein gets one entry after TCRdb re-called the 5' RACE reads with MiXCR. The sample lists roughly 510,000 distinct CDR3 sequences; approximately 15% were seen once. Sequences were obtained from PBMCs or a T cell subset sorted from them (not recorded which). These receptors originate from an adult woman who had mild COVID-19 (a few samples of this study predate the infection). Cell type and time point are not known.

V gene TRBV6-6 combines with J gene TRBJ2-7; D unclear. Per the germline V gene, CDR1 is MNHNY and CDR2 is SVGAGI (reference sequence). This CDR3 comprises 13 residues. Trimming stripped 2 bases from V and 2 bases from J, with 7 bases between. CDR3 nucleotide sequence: TGTGCCAGCAGTTACGGGTCACCCTACGAGCAGTACTTC. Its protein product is CASSYGSPYEQYF.

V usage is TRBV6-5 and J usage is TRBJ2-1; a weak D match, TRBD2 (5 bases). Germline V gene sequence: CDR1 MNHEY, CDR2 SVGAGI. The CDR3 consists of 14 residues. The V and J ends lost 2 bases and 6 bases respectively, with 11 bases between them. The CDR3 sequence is CASSYRVATNEQFF. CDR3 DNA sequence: TGTGCCAGCAGTTACAGGGTAGCGACCAATGAGCAGTTCTTC.

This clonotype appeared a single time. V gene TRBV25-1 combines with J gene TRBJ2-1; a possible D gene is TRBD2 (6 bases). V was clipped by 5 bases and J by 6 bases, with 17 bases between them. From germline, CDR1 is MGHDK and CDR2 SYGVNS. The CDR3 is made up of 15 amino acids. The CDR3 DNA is TGTGCCAGCAGTCGAATCTCCGGACTAATCAATGAGCAGTTCTTC. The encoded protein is CASSRISGLINEQFF.

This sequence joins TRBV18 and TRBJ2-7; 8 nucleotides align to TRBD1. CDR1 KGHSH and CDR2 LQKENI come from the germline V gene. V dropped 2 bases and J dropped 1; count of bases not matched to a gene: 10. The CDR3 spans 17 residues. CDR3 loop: CASSPSRQGTLSYEQYF. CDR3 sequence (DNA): TGTGCCAGCTCACCATCCCGACAGGGGACATTGTCCTACGAGCAGTACTTC.

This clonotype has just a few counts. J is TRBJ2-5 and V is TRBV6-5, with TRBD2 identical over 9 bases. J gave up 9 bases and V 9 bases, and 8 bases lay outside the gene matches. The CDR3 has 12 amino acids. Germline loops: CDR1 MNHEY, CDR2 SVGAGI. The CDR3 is CARERAGGSQYF. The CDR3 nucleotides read TGTGCCAGGGAGAGGGCGGGAGGGTCCCAGTACTTC.

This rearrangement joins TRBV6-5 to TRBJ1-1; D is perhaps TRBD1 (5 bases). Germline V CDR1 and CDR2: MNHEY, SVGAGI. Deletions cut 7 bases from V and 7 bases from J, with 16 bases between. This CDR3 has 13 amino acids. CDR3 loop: CASNSPGVNEAFF. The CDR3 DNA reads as TGTGCCAGCAACAGCCCGGGGGTCAATGAAGCTTTCTTT.

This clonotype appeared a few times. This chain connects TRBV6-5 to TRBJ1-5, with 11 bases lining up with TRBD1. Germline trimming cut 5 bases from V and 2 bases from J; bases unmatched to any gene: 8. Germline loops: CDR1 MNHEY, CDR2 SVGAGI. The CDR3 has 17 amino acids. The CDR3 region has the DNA TGTGCCAGCAGTGGACAGGGGGCGGGTATAGGCAATCAGCCCCAGCATTTT. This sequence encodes CASSGQGAGIGNQPQHF.

The CDR3 loop is CASSLRDPAQETQYF. The DNA for the CDR3 is TGTGCCAGCAGCTTACGGGACCCGGCCCAAGAGACCCAGTACTTC. This chain connects TRBV7-9 to TRBJ2-5; D is perhaps TRBD1 or TRBD2 (5 bases each). V lost 2 bases and J lost 1, with 11 bases in between. CDR1 and CDR2 (germline): SEHNR, FQNEAQ (reference sequence). CDR3 length: 15 residues.

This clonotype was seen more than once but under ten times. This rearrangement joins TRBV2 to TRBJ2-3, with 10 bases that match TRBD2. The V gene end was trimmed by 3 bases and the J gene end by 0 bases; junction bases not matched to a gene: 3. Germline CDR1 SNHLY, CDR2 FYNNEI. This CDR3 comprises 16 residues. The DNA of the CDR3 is TGTGCCAGCAGTGAGTCTAGCGGGGGTAGCACAGATACGCAGTATTTT. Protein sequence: CASSESSGGSTDTQYF.

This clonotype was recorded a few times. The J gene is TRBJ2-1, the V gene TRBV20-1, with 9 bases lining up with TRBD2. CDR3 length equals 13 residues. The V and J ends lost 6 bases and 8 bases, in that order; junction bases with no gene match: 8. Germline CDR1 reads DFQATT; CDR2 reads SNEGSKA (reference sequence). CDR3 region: CSASGLAGDEQFF. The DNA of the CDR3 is TGCAGTGCGTCGGGACTAGCTGGCGATGAGCAGTTCTTC.

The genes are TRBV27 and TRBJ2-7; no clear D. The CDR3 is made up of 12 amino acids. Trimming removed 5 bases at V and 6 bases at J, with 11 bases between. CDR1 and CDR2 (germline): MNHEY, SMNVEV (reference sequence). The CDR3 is CASSPGKSEQYF. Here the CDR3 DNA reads TGTGCCAGCAGTCCTGGCAAGTCCGAGCAGTACTTC.

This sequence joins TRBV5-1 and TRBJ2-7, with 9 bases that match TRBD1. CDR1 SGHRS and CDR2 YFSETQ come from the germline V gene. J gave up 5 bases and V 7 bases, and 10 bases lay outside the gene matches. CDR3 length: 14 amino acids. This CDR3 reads CASSETGGLHEQYF. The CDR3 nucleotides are TGCGCCAGCTCTGAGACAGGGGGTCTCCACGAGCAGTACTTC. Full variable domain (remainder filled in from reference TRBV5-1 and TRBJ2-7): KAGVTQTPRYLIKTRGQQVTLSCSPISGHRSVSWYQQTPGQGLQFLFEYFSETQRNKGNFPGRFSGRQFSNSRSEMNVSTLELGDSALYLCASSETGGLHEQYFGPGTRLTVT.

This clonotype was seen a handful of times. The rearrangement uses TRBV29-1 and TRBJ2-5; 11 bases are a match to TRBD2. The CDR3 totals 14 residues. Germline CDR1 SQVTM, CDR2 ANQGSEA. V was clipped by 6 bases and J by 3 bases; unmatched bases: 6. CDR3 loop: CSVGGLAEKETQYF. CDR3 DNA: TGCAGCGTAGGGGGACTAGCGGAAAAAGAGACCCAGTACTTC.

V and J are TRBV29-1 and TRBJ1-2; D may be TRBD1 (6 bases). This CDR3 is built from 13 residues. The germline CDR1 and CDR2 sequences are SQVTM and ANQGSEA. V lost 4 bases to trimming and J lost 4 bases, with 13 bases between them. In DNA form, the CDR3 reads TGCAGCGTTGTAACGCAGGGGAGCTATGGCTACACCTTC. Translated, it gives CSVVTQGSYGYTF.

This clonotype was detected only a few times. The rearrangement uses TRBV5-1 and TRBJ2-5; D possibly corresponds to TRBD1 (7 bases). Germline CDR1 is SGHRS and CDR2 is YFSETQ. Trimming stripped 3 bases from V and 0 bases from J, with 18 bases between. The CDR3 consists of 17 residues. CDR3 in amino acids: CASSWRPPGGYQETQYF. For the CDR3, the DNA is TGCGCCAGCAGCTGGAGGCCTCCAGGGGGGTACCAAGAGACCCAGTACTTC.

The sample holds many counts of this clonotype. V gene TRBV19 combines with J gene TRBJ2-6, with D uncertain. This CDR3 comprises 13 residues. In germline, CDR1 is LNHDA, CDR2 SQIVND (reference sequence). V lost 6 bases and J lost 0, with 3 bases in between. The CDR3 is CASRLSGANVLTF. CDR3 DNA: TGTGCCAGTAGACTCTCTGGGGCCAACGTCCTGACTTTC.

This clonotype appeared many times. Here the CDR3 DNA reads TGTGCCACCAGTGGGAACAGGGTCCACACAGATACGCAGTATTTT. Translated: CATSGNRVHTDTQYF. This rearrangement joins TRBV24-1 to TRBJ2-3; D may be TRBD1 (6 bases). Germline values: CDR1 KGHDR, CDR2 SFDVKD. The CDR3 consists of 15 residues. Between the trimmed V and J ends, which lost 5 bases and 2 bases, there was a span of 13 bases.

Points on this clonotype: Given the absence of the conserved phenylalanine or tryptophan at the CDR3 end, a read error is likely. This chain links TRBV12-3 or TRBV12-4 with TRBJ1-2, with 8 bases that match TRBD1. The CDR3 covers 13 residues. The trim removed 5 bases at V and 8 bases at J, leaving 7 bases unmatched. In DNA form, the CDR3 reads TGTGCCAGCAGTACCCAGGGGGCGCGCGGCTACACCTTA. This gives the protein CASSTQGARGYTL.

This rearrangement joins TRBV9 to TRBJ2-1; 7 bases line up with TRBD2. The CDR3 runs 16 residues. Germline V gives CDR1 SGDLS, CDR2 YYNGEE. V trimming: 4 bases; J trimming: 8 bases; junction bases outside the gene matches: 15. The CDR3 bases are TGTGCCAGCAGCCCCGAACCGGGAGGAAGTGTCTATGAGCAGTTCTTC. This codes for CASSPEPGGSVYEQFF.

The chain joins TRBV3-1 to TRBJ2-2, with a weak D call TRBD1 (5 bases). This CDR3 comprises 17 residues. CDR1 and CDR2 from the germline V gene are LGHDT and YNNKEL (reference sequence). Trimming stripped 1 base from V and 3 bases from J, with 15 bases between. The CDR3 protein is CASSQGFRVFHTGELFF. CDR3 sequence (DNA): TGTGCCAGCAGCCAAGGGTTCAGGGTGTTTCACACCGGGGAGCTGTTTTTT.

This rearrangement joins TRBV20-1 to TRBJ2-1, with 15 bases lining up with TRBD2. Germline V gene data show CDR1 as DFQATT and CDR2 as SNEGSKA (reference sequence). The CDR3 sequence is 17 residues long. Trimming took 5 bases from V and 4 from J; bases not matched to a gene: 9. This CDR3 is CSADGTSGRSGYNEQFF. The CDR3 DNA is TGCAGTGCTGATGGGACTAGCGGGAGGAGCGGATACAATGAGCAGTTCTTC.